This T cell receptor beta chain was observed in a study of blood T cell repertoires in COVID-19. This CDR3 has 16 residues. The germline CDR1 and CDR2 sequences are SEHNR and FQNEAQ (reference sequence). V was clipped by 1 base and J by 3 bases; unmatched bases: 8. Profiled with immunoSEQ multiplex PCR; TCRdb holds only in-frame clones, not every one. The sample contains about 190,000 clones, around 80% of which appear only once. Sequencing was done on a sample of peripheral blood. This rearrangement joins TRBV7-9 to TRBJ1-1; 7 bases match TRBD1. The origin of this receptor is a woman in her 50s with acute or convalescent COVID-19. CDR3 in amino acids: CASSLGGGQADTEAFF. DNA for the CDR3: TGTGCCAGCAGCTTAGGAGGCGGACAGGCGGACACTGAAGCTTTCTTT. Combining the CDR3 with reference TRBV7-9 and TRBJ1-1 gives the whole variable domain DTGVSQNPRHKITKRGQNVTFRCDPISEHNRLYWYRQTLGQGPEFLTYFQNEAQLEKSRLLSDRFSAERPKGSFSTLEIQRTEQGDSAMYLCASSLGGGQADTEAFFGQGTRLTVV.